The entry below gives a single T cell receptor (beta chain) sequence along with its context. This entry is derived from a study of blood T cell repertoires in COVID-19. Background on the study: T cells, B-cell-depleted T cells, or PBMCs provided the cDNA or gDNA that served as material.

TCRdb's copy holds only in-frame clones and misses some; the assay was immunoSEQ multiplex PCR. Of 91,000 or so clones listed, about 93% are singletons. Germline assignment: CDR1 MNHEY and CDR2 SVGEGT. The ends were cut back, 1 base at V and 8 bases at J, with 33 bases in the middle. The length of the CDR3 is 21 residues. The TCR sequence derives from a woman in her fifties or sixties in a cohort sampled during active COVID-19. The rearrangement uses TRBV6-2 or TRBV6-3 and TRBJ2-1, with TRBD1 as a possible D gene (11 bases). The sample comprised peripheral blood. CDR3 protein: CASSYFQDRGLVASGSDEQFF. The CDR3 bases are TGTGCCAGCAGTTACTTCCAGGACAGGGGGCTTGTGGCTAGCGGGAGCGATGAGCAGTTCTTC.